The following is a T cell receptor (beta chain) sequence with its context. The antigen remains unidentified. The entry originates in a study of shared clonotypes between healthy human individuals. Whole-study context: Researchers assigned three CD4 naive, three CD4 memory, two CD8 naive and one CD8 memory plate to each donor. Regarding the study as a whole: The low donor count limited represented genetic and exposure-history diversity.

V was clipped by 1 base and J by 4 bases, with 8 bases between them. The CDR3 spans 13 residues. The germline V gene has CDR1 MGHRA and CDR2 YSYEKL. The run depth of the assay was deep. Assay: immunoSEQ multiplex PCR; the TCRdb copy retains only in-frame clones and omits some. Of more than 900,000 clones listed, around three quarters are singletons. The study enrolled healthy HIV-negative adults without recent acute infections or vaccinations as donors. The receptor was isolated from a man aged 18 to 29 in good health. Some clones in this sample may be carry-over from other donors' samples. The rearrangement joins TRBV4-1 to TRBJ2-7; D call uncertain. The source material was memory CD4+ T cells from PBMCs. The subset denotes: CD45RA-negative fraction. Written as DNA, the CDR3 is TGCGCCAGCAGCCAAGGCCCCAGGTACGAGCAGTACTTC. As protein: CASSQGPRYEQYF.